This T cell receptor (beta chain) emerged from a study of CD8+CD57+ T cells in acquired aplastic anemia. On the study more broadly: The study obtained an average of about 3.1 ug of DNA from sorted CD4+ and CD8+ cells.

The authors sequenced patients whose flow cytometry had shown CD8+CD57+ cell expansion. None of the patients had been given any therapy when their blood was sampled. This clonotype was detected ten times or more. Its antigen is unknown. The use of genomic DNA as template underpinned the TCR beta VDJ and CDR3 profiling. One entry per CDR3 protein, called by TCRdb with MiXCR from the reads. There are around 430,000 distinct CDR3 sequences in the sample; around 32% occur only once, and around 0.82% lies in the top ten. Study-wide results and caveats: Between the patient and control groups, CD8+ Simpson's diversity did not differ significantly.

This sequence was found in a human donor with aplastic anemia. The sequenced sample was sorted CD4+, CD8+, or CD8+CD57+ T cells (not recorded which) from PBMCs.

The CDR3 sequence is CASRGHQDTSPLHF. CDR3 bases: TGTGCCAGCAGGGGACATCAGGACACCTCACCCCTCCACTTT. The chain combines TRBV27 with TRBJ1-6; a possible D gene is TRBD1 (6 bases). CDR3 size: 14 residues. Germline V gene data show CDR1 as MNHEY and CDR2 as SMNVEV (reference sequence). Trimming pared 6 bases from V and 10 bases from J, leaving 16 bases between.